This TCR beta chain is drawn from a study of shared clonotypes between healthy human individuals. Study-wide background: Three plates were used per donor for CD4 naive, three for CD4 memory, two for CD8 naive and one for CD8 memory.

Sequenced by immunoSEQ multiplex PCR; TCRdb stores in-frame clones only, minus some. Here the sample spans approximately 350,000 clones, over 65% being singletons. CDR3 size: 13 residues. Trimming pared 5 bases from V and 7 bases from J, leaving 13 bases between. In germline, CDR1 is SGHRS, CDR2 YFSETQ. A CD45RA+ naive subset and a CD45RA-negative memory subset were split from CD4+ cells. The chain recombines TRBV5-1 with TRBJ2-1; no clear D gene. The sequence was obtained from a young man in good health. The sequencing sample was made of memory CD4+ T cells sorted from blood. Subset reported: CD45RA-negative fraction. DNA for the CDR3: TGCGCCAGCAGGGTTGAGGCCAGGAATGAGCAGTTCTTC. Encoded protein: CASRVEARNEQFF.